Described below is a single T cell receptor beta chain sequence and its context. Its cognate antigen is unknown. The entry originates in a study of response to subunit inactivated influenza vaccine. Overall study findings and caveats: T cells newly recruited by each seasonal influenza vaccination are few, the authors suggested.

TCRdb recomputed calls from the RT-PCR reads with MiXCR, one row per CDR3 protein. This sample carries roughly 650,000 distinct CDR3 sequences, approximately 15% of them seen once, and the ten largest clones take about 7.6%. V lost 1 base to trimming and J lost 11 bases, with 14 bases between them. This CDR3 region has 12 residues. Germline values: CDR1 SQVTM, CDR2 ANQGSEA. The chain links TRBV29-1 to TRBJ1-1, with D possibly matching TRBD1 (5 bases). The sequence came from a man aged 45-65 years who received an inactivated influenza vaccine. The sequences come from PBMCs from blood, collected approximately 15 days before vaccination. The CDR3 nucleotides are TGCAGCGTTGAAGGGGGCTCCCTGGGGGCTTTCTTT. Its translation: CSVEGGSLGAFF.